The clone carrying this T cell receptor beta chain was seen just once. The record originates from a study of radiotherapy plus CTLA-4 blockade in lung cancer. The CDR3 is made up of 15 amino acids. Germline loops: CDR1 MNHEY, CDR2 SVGAGI. The trim removed 4 bases at V and 5 bases at J, leaving 5 bases unmatched. Sequencing was performed with immunoSEQ multiplex PCR; in TCRdb, only in-frame clones are kept and a portion is missing. The sample holds fewer than 70,000 clones; less than 80% are singletons and the top ten take over 7.5%. Chemo-refractory metastatic non-small-cell lung cancer patients received focal radiation with ipilimumab CTLA-4 blockade.

The rearrangement links TRBV6-5 to TRBJ1-4; 9 nucleotides match TRBD1. This TCR was recovered from a human donor with non-small cell lung cancer who had a complete response to radiotherapy plus ipilimumab. Sequences were derived from peripheral blood, sampled from a patient treated with radiotherapy plus ipilimumab. CDR3 residues: CASSSPGTGNEKLFF. Here the CDR3 DNA reads TGTGCCAGCAGTTCCCCCGGGACAGGGAATGAAAAACTGTTTTTT.